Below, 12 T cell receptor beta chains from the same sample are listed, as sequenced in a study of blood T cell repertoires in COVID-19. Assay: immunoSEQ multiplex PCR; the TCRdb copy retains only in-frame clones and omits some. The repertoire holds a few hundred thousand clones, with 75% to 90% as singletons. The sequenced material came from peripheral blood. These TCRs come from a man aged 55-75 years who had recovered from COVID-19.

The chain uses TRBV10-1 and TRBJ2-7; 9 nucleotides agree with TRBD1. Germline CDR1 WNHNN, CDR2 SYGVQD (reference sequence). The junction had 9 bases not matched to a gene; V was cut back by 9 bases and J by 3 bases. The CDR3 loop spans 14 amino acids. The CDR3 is CARQPGQGDYEQYF. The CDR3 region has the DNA TGCGCCAGACAACCGGGACAGGGAGACTACGAGCAGTACTTC.

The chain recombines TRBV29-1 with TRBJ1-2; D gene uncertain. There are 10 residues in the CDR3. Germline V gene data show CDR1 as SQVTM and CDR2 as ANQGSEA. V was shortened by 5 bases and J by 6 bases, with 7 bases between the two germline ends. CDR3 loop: CSVYGDGYTF. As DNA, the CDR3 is TGCAGCGTTTACGGAGATGGCTACACCTTC.

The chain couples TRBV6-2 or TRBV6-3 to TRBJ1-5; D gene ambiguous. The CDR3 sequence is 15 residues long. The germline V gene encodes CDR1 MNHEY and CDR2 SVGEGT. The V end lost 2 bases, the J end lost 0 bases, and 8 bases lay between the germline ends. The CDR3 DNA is TGTGCCAGCAGTTACCGGGGTTATAGCAATCAGCCCCAGCATTTT. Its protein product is CASSYRGYSNQPQHF.

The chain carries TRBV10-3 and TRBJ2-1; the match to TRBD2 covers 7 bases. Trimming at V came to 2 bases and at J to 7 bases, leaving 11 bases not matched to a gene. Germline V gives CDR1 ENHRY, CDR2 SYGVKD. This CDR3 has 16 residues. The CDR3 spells CAISEPFIGGDNEQFF. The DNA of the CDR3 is TGTGCCATCAGTGAGCCGTTTATTGGGGGGGATAATGAGCAGTTCTTC.

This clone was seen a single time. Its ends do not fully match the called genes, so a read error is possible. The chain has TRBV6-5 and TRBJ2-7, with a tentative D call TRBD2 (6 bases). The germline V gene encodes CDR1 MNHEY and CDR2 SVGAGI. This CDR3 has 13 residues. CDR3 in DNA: TGTGCCAGCAATTACGGGGCGGGGTACGAGCAGTACTTC. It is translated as CASNYGAGYEQYF.

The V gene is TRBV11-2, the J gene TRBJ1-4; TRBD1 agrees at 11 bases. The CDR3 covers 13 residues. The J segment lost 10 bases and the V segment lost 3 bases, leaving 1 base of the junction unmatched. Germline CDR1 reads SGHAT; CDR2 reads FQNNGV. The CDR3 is CASSLGQGGKLFF. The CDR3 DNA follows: TGTGCCAGCAGCTTGGGACAGGGGGGAAAACTGTTTTTT.

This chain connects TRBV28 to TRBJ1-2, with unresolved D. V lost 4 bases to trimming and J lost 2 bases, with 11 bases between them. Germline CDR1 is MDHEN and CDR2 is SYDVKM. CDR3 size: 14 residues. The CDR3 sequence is CASSSAGLNYGYTF. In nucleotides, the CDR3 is TGTGCCAGCAGTTCCGCCGGGTTAAACTATGGCTACACCTTC.

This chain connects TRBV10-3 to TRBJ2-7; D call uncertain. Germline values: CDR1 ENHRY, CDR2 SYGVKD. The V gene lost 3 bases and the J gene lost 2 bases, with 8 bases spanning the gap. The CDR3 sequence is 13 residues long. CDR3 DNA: TGTGCCATCAGTGAACCTTTAGCCTACGAGCAGTACTTC. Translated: CAISEPLAYEQYF.

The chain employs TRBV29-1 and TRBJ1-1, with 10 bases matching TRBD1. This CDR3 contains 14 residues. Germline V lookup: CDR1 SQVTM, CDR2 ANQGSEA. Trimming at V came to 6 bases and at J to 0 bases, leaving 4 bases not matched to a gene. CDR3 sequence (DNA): TGCAGCGTCCCGGACAGGGGGTTGAACACTGAAGCTTTCTTT. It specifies CSVPDRGLNTEAFF.

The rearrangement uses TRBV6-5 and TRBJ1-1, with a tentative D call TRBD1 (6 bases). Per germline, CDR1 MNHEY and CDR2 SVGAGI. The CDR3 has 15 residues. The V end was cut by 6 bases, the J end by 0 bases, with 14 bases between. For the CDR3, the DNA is TGTGCCAGCAGCTTATCACAGGGTTTGAACACTGAAGCTTTCTTT. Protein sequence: CASSLSQGLNTEAFF.

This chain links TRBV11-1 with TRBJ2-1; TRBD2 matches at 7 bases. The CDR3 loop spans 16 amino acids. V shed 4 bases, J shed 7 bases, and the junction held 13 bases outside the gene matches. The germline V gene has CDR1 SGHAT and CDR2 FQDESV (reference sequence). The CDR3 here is CASSWASGGVMNEQFF. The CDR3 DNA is TGTGCCAGCAGCTGGGCTAGCGGAGGCGTTATGAATGAGCAGTTCTTC.

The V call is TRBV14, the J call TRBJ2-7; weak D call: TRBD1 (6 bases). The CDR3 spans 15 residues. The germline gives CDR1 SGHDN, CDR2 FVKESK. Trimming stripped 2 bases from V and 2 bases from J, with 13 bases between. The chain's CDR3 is CASSQQQGPAYEQYF. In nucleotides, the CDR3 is TGTGCCAGCAGCCAACAACAGGGCCCGGCCTACGAGCAGTACTTC.